This T cell receptor (beta chain) was captured by sequencing in a study of cytomegalovirus exposure and HLA in healthy donors. Comments on this clone: The antigen is undetermined.

General study points: Later on, an analysis showed TCR association rates differing by HLA locus, with DRB1 the most and HLA-C the fewest.

J gave up 16 bases and V 4 bases, and 6 bases lay outside the gene matches. Germline CDR1 and CDR2: SGHTS and YDEGEE. The CDR3 spans 11 residues. Vbeta (60) and Jbeta (13) primers were used in the PCR. Only in-frame clones appear in the TCRdb table, and some are missing; sequencing was by immunoSEQ multiplex PCR. The sample includes approximately 150,000 clones, 84% of them seen just once. This TCR was sampled from a boy between 2 and 10 years old in good health and CMV-seronegative. The J gene is TRBJ1-4, the V gene TRBV5-8; 8 nucleotides agree with TRBD1. The material sequenced was PBMCs. The CDR3 loop reads CASSPDRDPFF. The CDR3, as DNA: TGTGCCAGCAGCCCGGACAGGGATCCGTTTTTT.